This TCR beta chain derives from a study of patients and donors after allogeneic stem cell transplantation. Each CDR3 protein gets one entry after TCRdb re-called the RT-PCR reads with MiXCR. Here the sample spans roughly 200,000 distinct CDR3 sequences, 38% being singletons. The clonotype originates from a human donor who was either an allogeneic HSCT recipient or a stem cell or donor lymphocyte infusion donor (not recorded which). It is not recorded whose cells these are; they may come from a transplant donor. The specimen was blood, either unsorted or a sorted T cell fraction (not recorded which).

DNA for the CDR3: TGCAGTGCCTTTATACAAGACGCAACTAATGAAAAACTGTTTTTT. Translation gives CSAFIQDATNEKLFF. The chain carries TRBV20-1 and TRBJ1-4, with D uncertain. The CDR3 length is 15 residues. V was pared by 6 bases and J by 0 bases, with 14 bases between. In germline, CDR1 is DFQATT, CDR2 SNEGSKA (reference sequence).